This TCR beta chain was documented in a study of blood T cell repertoires in COVID-19. Turning to the study itself: From the United States, Italy and Spain came samples of acute and convalescent COVID-19. T cells, B-cell-depleted T cells, or PBMCs supplied cDNA or gDNA.

The authors' processing: Nucleated cell counts were estimated from reference gene primer amplification. The data were produced by immunoSEQ multiplex PCR, yet TCRdb's version contains in-frame clones alone and is incomplete. The V and J calls and the clone size are those of that table, but D and trimming were determined from the DNA. The sample records about 210,000 clones, approximately 86% being singletons. This clone has only a few counts. The material sequenced was peripheral blood. This TCR was recovered from a man between 18 and 35 years old with active or convalescent COVID-19.

The CDR3 here is CASRQQGADNQPQHF. The CDR3 DNA reads as TGTGCCAGCAGGCAACAGGGGGCTGATAATCAGCCCCAGCATTTT. The V gene is TRBV27, the J gene TRBJ1-5, with 9 nucleotides matching TRBD1. V lost 6 bases to trimming and J lost 4 bases; unmatched junction nucleotides: 7. The CDR3 covers 15 residues. Germline V gene lookup returns CDR1 MNHEY and CDR2 SMNVEV (reference sequence).